This entry lists 10 T cell receptor beta chains sequenced from one sample in a study of T-cell memory formation after mild COVID-19 listed by TCRdb under 2021. Library generation was performed with 5' RACE. The sequencing machine was an Illumina NovaSeq 6000. In-frame beta chains were kept once TCRdb had trimmed the public reads at Q25 with fastp and called clones with MiXCR. Under each unique CDR3 protein, matching rows form one entry showing the most common genes and DNA. Present in this sample are about 140,000 distinct CDR3 sequences, around 15% of which were seen just once. Approximately 30% of the sample comes from the top ten. The sequencing input was PBMCs or a T cell subset sorted from them (not recorded which). These receptors were taken from an adult woman who had mild COVID-19 (a few samples of this study predate the infection). The sample titles of this study are shuffled in the database, so cell type and time point are left out; the donor was told from shared clones.

The CDR3 DNA follows: TGTGCCAGCAGCACCCGGACGGAGGGCAATAATTCACCCCTCCACTTT. Translating it yields CASSTRTEGNNSPLHF. This chain joins TRBV7-8 and TRBJ1-6; D unclear. This CDR3 region has 16 residues. Trimming took off 5 bases at V and 5 bases at J, with 16 bases between the two ends. Germline assignment: CDR1 SGHVS and CDR2 FQNEAQ.

This clonotype turned up a few times. The rearrangement uses TRBV20-1 and TRBJ2-5; 8 bases line up with TRBD2. The V and J ends lost 2 bases and 5 bases, in that order; junction bases with no gene match: 13. CDR3 length equals 16 residues. Germline assignment: CDR1 DFQATT and CDR2 SNEGSKA (reference sequence). The CDR3 sequence: CSARSYGGGPRETQYF. The CDR3 DNA is TGCAGTGCTAGATCCTACGGGGGGGGCCCCAGGGAGACCCAGTACTTC.

This clonotype showed up just a few times. The J gene is TRBJ1-1, the V gene TRBV5-1; D is uncertain. The V end was cut by 0 bases, the J end by 0 bases, with 9 bases between. Germline loops: CDR1 SGHRS, CDR2 YFSETQ. This CDR3 has 15 residues. This CDR3 reads CASSLEADMNTEAFF. The CDR3 DNA is TGCGCCAGCAGCTTGGAGGCAGATATGAACACTGAAGCTTTCTTT.

The chain is built from TRBV20-1 and TRBJ1-1; D is undetermined. The V and J ends lost 6 bases and 4 bases respectively, with 15 bases between them. The CDR3 is 13 residues long. In germline, CDR1 is DFQATT, CDR2 SNEGSKA (reference sequence). The CDR3 sequence: CSALKDDGTEAFF. Written as DNA, the CDR3 is TGCAGTGCCCTGAAGGATGACGGCACTGAAGCTTTCTTT.

The rearrangement joins TRBV19 to TRBJ1-6; 10 nucleotides match TRBD1. The CDR3 spans 13 residues. The trim removed 9 bases at V and 7 bases at J, leaving 3 bases unmatched. Germline values: CDR1 LNHDA, CDR2 SQIVND (reference sequence). The CDR3 bases are TGTGCCAGCCTGGACAGGGGGAATTCACCCCTCCACTTT. The encoded protein is CASLDRGNSPLHF. Combining the CDR3 with reference TRBV19 and TRBJ1-6 gives the whole variable domain DGGITQSPKYLFRKEGQNVTLSCEQNLNHDAMYWYRQDPGQGLRLIYYSQIVNDFQKGDIAEGYSVSREKKESFPLTVTSAQKNPTAFYLCASLDRGNSPLHFGNGTRLTVT.

The chain recombines TRBV9 with TRBJ1-2, with D unclear. V shed 3 bases and J shed 3 bases, with 18 bases lying between them. Per germline, CDR1 SGDLS and CDR2 YYNGEE. The CDR3 consists of 16 residues. The CDR3 region has the DNA TGTGCCAGCAGCGCAGCCTCGACGGCCTGGGACTATGGCTACACCTTC. This sequence encodes CASSAASTAWDYGYTF.

The chain uses TRBV20-1 and TRBJ2-7, with 8 bases aligning to TRBD1. Germline V lookup: CDR1 DFQATT, CDR2 SNEGSKA (reference sequence). The trim removed 5 bases at V and 0 bases at J, leaving 3 bases unmatched. The CDR3 extends over 13 amino acids. DNA for the CDR3: TGCAGTGCTGGGGGACAGGCCTCCTACGAGCAGTACTTC. Amino acid sequence: CSAGGQASYEQYF.

The chain is built from TRBV5-6 and TRBJ2-3, with 12 bases matching TRBD2. The CDR3 loop spans 19 amino acids. V lost 0 bases to trimming and J lost 1 base; unmatched junction nucleotides: 9. CDR1 SGHDT and CDR2 YYEEEE come from the germline V gene. The CDR3: CASSLVVGTSGRRTDTQYF. The CDR3 DNA reads as TGTGCCAGCAGCTTGGTTGTAGGGACTAGCGGGCGCCGCACAGATACGCAGTATTTT.

This chain uses TRBV11-2 with TRBJ2-1; 11 nucleotides match TRBD2. J lost 9 bases, V lost 1 base, and 5 bases had no gene match. Germline assignment: CDR1 SGHAT and CDR2 FQNNGV. The CDR3 has 15 amino acids. CDR3 loop: CASSLATSGGTEQFF. CDR3 sequence (DNA): TGTGCCAGCAGCTTAGCTACTAGCGGGGGTACTGAGCAGTTCTTC. Combining the CDR3 with reference TRBV11-2 and TRBJ2-1 gives the whole variable domain EAGVAQSPRYKIIEKRQSVAFWCNPISGHATLYWYQQILGQGPKLLIQFQNNGVVDDSQLPKDRFSAERLKGVDSTLKIQPAKLEDSAVYLCASSLATSGGTEQFFGPGTRLTVL.

This clonotype was seen a handful of times. The V and J genes are TRBV4-1 and TRBJ2-7, with D tentatively TRBD2 (6 bases). Germline CDR1 and CDR2: MGHRA and YSYEKL. The V end was cut by 2 bases, the J end by 3 bases, with 11 bases between. This CDR3 is 14 amino acids long. The CDR3: CASSQYSGDYEQYF. The DNA of the CDR3 is TGCGCCAGCAGCCAATATTCGGGGGACTACGAGCAGTACTTC.